This is a list of T cell receptor beta chains from one sample in a study of early T cells in non-severe SARS-CoV-2 infection. One entry per CDR3 protein results from TCRdb running MiXCR on the 5' RACE reads. The sample gives about 63,000 distinct CDR3 sequences, roughly 13% of which show up once; 4% to 5% is in the top ten. The sequencing sample was made of whole blood. These receptors all come from an adult who was a healthcare worker with PCR-confirmed SARS-CoV-2 infection or an uninfected control (not recorded which). Both conserved end residues are part of each CDR3. Each record gives: J gene, V gene, D gene, clone size, CDR3 protein, CDR3 DNA. The D gene is left open where the match is weak. Expanded clones are given a class, and other clones once, few, many or no size at all.

>TRBJ2-5|TRBV2|NA|many
CASGVREETQYF
TGTGCCAGCGGGGTCAGGGAGGAGACCCAGTACTTC
>TRBJ1-2|TRBV7-2|NA|many
CASSLFPGNYGYTF
TGTGCCAGCAGCTTATTTCCAGGAAACTATGGCTACACCTTC
>TRBJ2-1|TRBV12-3/TRBV12-4|TRBD2|many
CASSFPLTSGPRGEQFF
TGTGCCAGCAGTTTCCCCTTGACTAGCGGGCCCCGTGGGGAGCAGTTCTTC
>TRBJ2-7|TRBV10-3|TRBD1|few
CAISDSGQIYEQYF
TGTGCCATCAGTGACTCGGGACAGATCTACGAGCAGTACTTC
>TRBJ2-5|TRBV5-1|NA|many
CASSSPGRAKQETQYF
TGCGCCAGCAGCTCACCAGGACGGGCTAAACAAGAGACCCAGTACTTC
>TRBJ1-4|TRBV7-9|NA|many
CASSLDAGTNEKLFF
TGTGCCAGCAGCTTAGACGCGGGGACTAATGAAAAACTGTTTTTT
>TRBJ1-1|TRBV18|NA|many
CASSPTATNTEAFF
TGTGCCAGCTCACCAACAGCGACGAACACTGAAGCTTTCTTT
>TRBJ1-1|TRBV6-6|TRBD1|many
CASTRGDRATFF
TGTGCCAGCACCAGGGGGGACAGGGCAACTTTCTTT
>TRBJ2-7|TRBV3-1|TRBD1|many
CASSQAGTGGYEQYF
TGTGCCAGCAGCCAGGCCGGGACAGGGGGCTACGAGCAGTACTTC
>TRBJ2-3|TRBV5-1|TRBD2|NA
CASSRTSAAVDTQYF
TGCGCCAGCAGCAGGACTAGCGCCGCGGTAGATACGCAGTATTTT